These 9 T cell receptor beta chains originate from one sample sequenced in a study of cytomegalovirus exposure and HLA in healthy donors. The PCR ran on 60 Vbeta and 13 Jbeta primers. TCRdb's table, derived via immunoSEQ multiplex PCR, lists solely in-frame clones and lacks some. The sample includes approximately 27,000 clones, 55% to 75% seen only once; the top ten take roughly 4%. Sequencing was done on a sample of PBMCs. Every receptor here comes from a woman between 50 and 59 years old in good health and CMV-seronegative.

V is TRBV5-1 and J is TRBJ1-1; unclear D gene. From germline, CDR1 is SGHRS and CDR2 YFSETQ. The CDR3 totals 13 residues. The V and J ends lost 1 base and 1 base respectively, with 5 bases between them. The CDR3 DNA is TGCGCCAGCAGCTTGTCCCAGAACACTGAAGCTTTCTTT. Its translation is CASSLSQNTEAFF.

This clone came up a few times. The V and J genes are TRBV6-1 and TRBJ2-7, with 13 bases fitting TRBD2. The V segment lost 4 bases and the J segment 0 bases; nucleotides outside the gene matches: 9. The CDR3 contains 18 residues. Germline loops: CDR1 MNHNS, CDR2 SASEGT. The CDR3 DNA reads TGTGCCAGCAGTGGACTAGCGGGGGGCCACTCGAGCTCCTACGAGCAGTACTTC. Translating gives CASSGLAGGHSSSYEQYF.

The chain employs TRBV5-1 and TRBJ2-2, with 7 positions matching TRBD1. Germline values: CDR1 SGHRS, CDR2 YFSETQ. The ends lost 8 bases at V and 1 base at J; junction bases unmatched: 5. The CDR3 extends over 14 amino acids. The CDR3 DNA is TGCGCCAGTCGGGGACAGTTGAACACCGGGGAGCTGTTTTTT. Translating gives CASRGQLNTGELFF.

This rearrangement joins TRBV23-1 to TRBJ1-2, with 11 bases aligning to TRBD1. TRBV23-1 is an ORF, and what it does is uncertain. V shed 4 bases, J shed 4 bases, and the junction held 11 bases outside the gene matches. The CDR3 consists of 17 residues. CDR3 loop: CASSPPFLDRGPYGYTF. CDR3 DNA sequence: TGCGCCAGCAGTCCCCCTTTCTTGGACAGGGGGCCCTATGGCTACACCTTC.

The J gene is TRBJ1-5, the V gene TRBV7-8; TRBD1 might be the D (5 bases). The V end lost 1 base, the J end lost 5 bases, and 12 bases lay between the germline ends. The CDR3 spans 15 residues. Germline CDR1 SGHVS, CDR2 FQNEAQ. Here the CDR3 reads CASSLGVGGDQPQHF. The DNA of the CDR3 is TGTGCCAGCAGCTTAGGGGTCGGGGGTGATCAGCCCCAGCATTTT.

This chain joins TRBV18 and TRBJ1-1, with a tentative D call TRBD1 (5 bases). Germline CDR1 is KGHSH and CDR2 is LQKENI. CDR3 length equals 14 residues. The V and J ends lost 6 bases and 6 bases respectively, with 17 bases between them. The CDR3 sequence: CASSPPQGRAEAFF. In DNA, the CDR3 is TGTGCCAGCTCCCCGCCTCAGGGTAGGGCTGAAGCTTTCTTT.

The genes are TRBV18 and TRBJ1-1; D remains unclear. V lost 3 bases and J 4 bases, leaving 18 bases between the germline ends. CDR1 KGHSH and CDR2 LQKENI come from the germline V gene. The CDR3 consists of 16 residues. The CDR3 coding sequence is TGTGCCAGCTCACCGACTAGGCGGTCGGGGAGCACTGAAGCTTTCTTT. This encodes CASSPTRRSGSTEAFF.

The chain joins TRBV6-1 to TRBJ1-5, with D uncertain. CDR1 and CDR2 (germline): MNHNS, SASEGT. V was cut by 6 bases and J by 6 bases, with 18 bases left in between. The CDR3 contains 15 residues. The CDR3 loop reads CASSQVGSQAQPQHF. CDR3 sequence (DNA): TGTGCCAGCAGCCAAGTTGGGAGTCAGGCTCAGCCCCAGCATTTT.

The gene calls are TRBV2 and TRBJ2-1; a possible D gene is TRBD1 (6 bases). The V end lost 6 bases, the J end lost 13 bases, and 13 bases lay between the germline ends. This CDR3 is 11 amino acids long. Germline V CDR1 and CDR2: SNHLY, FYNNEI. The CDR3 nucleotides read TGTGCCAGCAGGGGTCGGGGACATCAGTTCTTC. It encodes CASRGRGHQFF.